This T cell receptor (beta chain) is from a study of shared clonotypes between healthy human individuals. Only in-frame clones appear in the TCRdb table, and some are missing; sequencing was by immunoSEQ multiplex PCR. The sample records about 2,100,000 clones, 90% to 95% being singletons. Selected positively for CCR7 and CD45RO-negative, naive CD8 cells excluded terminally differentiated effector memory CD45RA+ cells. Trimming cost V 1 base and J 0 bases, with 7 bases left between them. Germline V gene data show CDR1 as SGDLS and CDR2 as YYNGEE. The CDR3 has 14 amino acids. A remark on this clone: Other DNA sequences in this specimen translate into the identical CDR3.

V is TRBV9 and J is TRBJ1-1; no reliable D call. The clonotype was recovered from a man aged 18 to 29 in good health. Some clones in this sample may be carry-over from other donors' samples. Sequencing used naive CD8+ T cells from PBMCs. The CDR3 loop is CASSVSGLNTEAFF. DNA of the CDR3: TGTGCCAGCAGCGTAAGCGGACTGAACACTGAAGCTTTCTTT.